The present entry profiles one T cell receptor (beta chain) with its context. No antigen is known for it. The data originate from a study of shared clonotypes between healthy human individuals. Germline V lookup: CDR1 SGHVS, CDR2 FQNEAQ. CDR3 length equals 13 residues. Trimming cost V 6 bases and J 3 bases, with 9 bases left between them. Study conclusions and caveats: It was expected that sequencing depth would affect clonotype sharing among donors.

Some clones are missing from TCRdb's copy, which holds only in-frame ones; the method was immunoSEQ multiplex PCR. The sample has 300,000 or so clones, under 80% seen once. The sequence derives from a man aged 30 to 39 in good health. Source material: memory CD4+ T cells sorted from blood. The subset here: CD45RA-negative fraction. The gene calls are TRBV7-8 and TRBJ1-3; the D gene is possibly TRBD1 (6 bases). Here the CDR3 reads CASRQGGGNTIYF. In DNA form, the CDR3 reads TGTGCCAGCAGACAGGGAGGTGGAAACACCATATATTTT.